This T cell receptor (beta chain) was found in a study of blood T cell repertoires in COVID-19. As for the study in general: Collection of acute and convalescent COVID-19 samples took place in the United States, Italy and Spain.

Germline CDR1 reads MDHEN; CDR2 reads SYDVKM. CDR3 length: 15 residues. Trimming at V came to 7 bases and at J to 2 bases, leaving 4 bases not matched to a gene. Original processing methods: Reference gene primer amplification in the assay estimated nucleated cell counts. Measured with immunoSEQ multiplex PCR; TCRdb has only the in-frame clones, and not every one. V, J and clone size were drawn from that table, and D and trimming were deduced from the DNA. This sample has some 190,000 clones, with approximately 80% found just once. A case of COVID-19 had been met by exposed participants within 2 weeks before study entry.

This receptor was taken from a man in his 60s who had been exposed to COVID-19. Sequencing used PBMCs or T cells enriched from blood (not recorded which). The chain is built from TRBV28 and TRBJ2-5; 13 bases map to TRBD2. DNA of the CDR3: TGTGCCAGCAAACGGACTAGCGGGGGACAAGAGACCCAGTACTTC. Amino acids: CASKRTSGGQETQYF.